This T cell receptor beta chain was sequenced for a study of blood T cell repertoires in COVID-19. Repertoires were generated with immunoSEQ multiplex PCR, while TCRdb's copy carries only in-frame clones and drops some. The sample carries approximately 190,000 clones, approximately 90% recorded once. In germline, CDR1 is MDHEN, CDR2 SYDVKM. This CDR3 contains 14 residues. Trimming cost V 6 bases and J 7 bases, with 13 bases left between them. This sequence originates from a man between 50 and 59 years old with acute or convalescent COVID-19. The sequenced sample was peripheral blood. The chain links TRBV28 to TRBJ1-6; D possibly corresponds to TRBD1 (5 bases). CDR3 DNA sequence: TGTGCCAGCAGCTTAGACAGTCCAAATTCACCCCTCCACTTT. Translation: CASSLDSPNSPLHF.